A single sample gave rise to the 6 T cell receptor beta chains below, sequenced in a study of shared clonotypes between healthy human individuals. Measured with immunoSEQ multiplex PCR; TCRdb has only the in-frame clones, and not every one. The sample shows about 2.1 million clones, more than 85% of them seen only once. Naivety among CD8 cells was defined by CD45RO negativity and positive CCR7 selection, thereby excluding terminally differentiated effector memory CD45RA+ cells. Sequencing was performed on naive CD8+ T cells from PBMCs. Source of these receptors: a man aged 18 to 30 in good health. Some clones in this sample may be carry-over from other donors' samples.

This clone was observed once. The chain is built from TRBV10-2 and TRBJ2-1; no firm D call. Germline V CDR1 and CDR2: WSHSY, SAAADI. With 6 bases removed from V and 6 bases from J, the gap between germline ends came to 3 bases. CDR3 size: 10 residues. DNA for the CDR3: TGCGCCAGCAGAGCCAATGAGCAGTTCTTC. It specifies CASRANEQFF.

On this clone: The sample has other DNA sequences that encode this CDR3 too. The J gene is TRBJ1-1, the V gene TRBV28; 8 nucleotides agree with TRBD1. This CDR3 is built from 13 residues. V lost 3 bases and J lost 3; bases outside the gene matches: 0. Germline V gene lookup returns CDR1 MDHEN and CDR2 SYDVKM. CDR3 protein: CASSLTGDTEAFF. DNA for the CDR3: TGTGCCAGCAGTTTGACAGGGGACACTGAAGCTTTCTTT. Full variable domain (outside the CDR3, taken from reference TRBV28 and TRBJ1-1): DVKVTQSSRYLVKRTGEKVFLECVQDMDHENMFWYRQDPGLGLRLIYFSYDVKMKEKGDIPEGYSVSREKKERFSLILESASTNQTSMYLCASSLTGDTEAFFGQGTRLTVV.

The V call is TRBV11-3, the J call TRBJ2-7; D is uncertain. Germline V gene lookup returns CDR1 SGHNT and CDR2 YENEEA. Trimming pared 6 bases from V and 3 bases from J, leaving 6 bases between. The length of the CDR3 is 11 residues. CDR3 in amino acids: CASRGRYEQYF. The CDR3 DNA follows: TGTGCCAGCAGGGGCCGCTACGAGCAGTACTTC.

This rearrangement joins TRBV7-3 to TRBJ2-5; D perhaps matches TRBD2 (6 bases). CDR3 length: 16 amino acids. CDR1 is SGHTA and CDR2 is FQGTGA in the germline V gene. The V end was cut by 2 bases, the J end by 0 bases, with 13 bases between. The CDR3 here is CASSLGVGGDQETQYF. The CDR3 DNA follows: TGTGCCAGCAGCTTAGGGGTTGGCGGGGACCAAGAGACCCAGTACTTC.

The chain uses TRBV4-3 and TRBJ2-5; 12 nucleotides match TRBD2. CDR1 and CDR2 (germline): LGHNA, YSLEER. The CDR3 runs to 17 residues. The ends lost 0 bases at V and 4 bases at J; junction bases unmatched: 6. The CDR3 loop reads CASSQDRLAGGPETQYF. The CDR3 coding sequence is TGCGCCAGCAGCCAAGATAGGCTAGCGGGAGGGCCAGAGACCCAGTACTTC.

V gene TRBV4-1 combines with J gene TRBJ2-7, with TRBD1 matching over 8 bases. There are 17 residues in the CDR3. Germline V gives CDR1 MGHRA, CDR2 YSYEKL. The junction had 11 bases not matched to a gene; V was cut back by 0 bases and J by 4 bases. The CDR3 DNA sequence: TGCGCCAGCAGCCAAGACGAACCGACAGGGGTTTGGTACGAGCAGTACTTC. Translating it yields CASSQDEPTGVWYEQYF.